The 32 T cell receptor beta chains below were found in one sample sequenced in a study of blood T cell repertoires in COVID-19. Sequencing used immunoSEQ multiplex PCR; TCRdb keeps in-frame clones, though not all of them. The data contain about 120,000 clones, approximately 80% of them singletons. Input material: peripheral blood. All receptors derive from a human donor in a cohort sampled during active COVID-19.

J is TRBJ2-3 and V is TRBV29-1, with D possibly TRBD1 on 5 matching bases. The V and J ends lost 6 bases and 4 bases respectively, with 11 bases between them. Germline CDR1 SQVTM, CDR2 ANQGSEA. This CDR3 comprises 12 residues. The chain's CDR3 is CSVRQFADTQYF. The CDR3 nucleotides are TGCAGCGTGCGACAGTTCGCAGATACGCAGTATTTT.

This chain connects TRBV11-2 to TRBJ2-3, with TRBD2 identical over 10 bases. There are 18 residues in the CDR3. Trimming cost V 0 bases and J 0 bases; bases outside gene matches: 6. Per the germline V gene, CDR1 is SGHAT and CDR2 is FQNNGV. The CDR3, as DNA: TGTGCCAGCAGCTTAGAACCTAGCGGGGGCTCTAGCACAGATACGCAGTATTTT. Translation gives CASSLEPSGGSSTDTQYF. The full variable domain, completed using reference TRBV11-2 and TRBJ2-3, is EAGVAQSPRYKIIEKRQSVAFWCNPISGHATLYWYQQILGQGPKLLIQFQNNGVVDDSQLPKDRFSAERLKGVDSTLKIQPAKLEDSAVYLCASSLEPSGGSSTDTQYFGPGTRLTVL.

The rearrangement uses TRBV5-8 and TRBJ2-5; D perhaps matches TRBD2 (6 bases). With 1 base removed from V and 4 bases from J, the gap between germline ends came to 17 bases. Germline values: CDR1 SGHTS, CDR2 YDEGEE. The CDR3 totals 16 residues. Here the CDR3 DNA reads TGTGCCAGCAGCTTGCGTCGGGGGATTGCGGGAGAGACCCAGTACTTC. Translated, it gives CASSLRRGIAGETQYF.

This chain joins TRBV4-2 and TRBJ2-5, with 9 bases identical to TRBD1. CDR3 length: 16 residues. The ends lost 1 base at V and 3 bases at J; junction bases unmatched: 6. Germline V CDR1 and CDR2: LGHNA, YNFKEQ. CDR3 in amino acids: CASSQGAGTGKETQYF. Here the CDR3 DNA reads TGTGCCAGCAGCCAAGGTGCCGGGACAGGGAAAGAGACCCAGTACTTC.

The chain employs TRBV19 and TRBJ1-5; D may be TRBD1 (5 bases). CDR3 length equals 13 residues. Germline CDR1 is LNHDA and CDR2 is SQIVND (reference sequence). V lost 9 bases to trimming and J lost 4 bases, with 13 bases between them. DNA of the CDR3: TGTGCCAGCCGGAAACAGGAAAATCAGCCCCAGCATTTT. Protein product: CASRKQENQPQHF.

The V and J genes are TRBV7-9 and TRBJ2-7, with a tentative D call TRBD1 (8 bases). Germline CDR1 reads SEHNR; CDR2 reads FQNEAQ (reference sequence). Trimming left V 5 bases short and J 9 bases short, with 23 bases between. The CDR3 is 15 residues long. The CDR3 DNA sequence: TGTGCCAGCAGCCGAGCGGGACAGGATATCTTAGGGCAGTACTTC. Translation gives CASSRAGQDILGQYF.

This chain joins TRBV4-2 and TRBJ1-4; no clear D gene. Germline V lookup: CDR1 LGHNA, CDR2 YNFKEQ. CDR3 length: 12 amino acids. Trimming removed 3 bases at V and 4 bases at J, with 3 bases between. In DNA, the CDR3 is TGTGCCAGCAGCCAGAGTAATGAAAAACTGTTTTTT. This gives the protein CASSQSNEKLFF.

This chain joins TRBV29-1 and TRBJ2-7; TRBD2 matches at 10 bases. This CDR3 contains 15 residues. Unmatched junction bases numbered 9, after V lost 6 bases and J lost 1 base. Germline-derived CDR1 and CDR2 are SQVTM and ANQGSEA. The CDR3 loop is CSVGSTSGESYEQYF. The CDR3 DNA follows: TGCAGCGTAGGTTCCACTAGCGGGGAGTCCTACGAGCAGTACTTC.

This chain uses TRBV18 with TRBJ2-1, with D unclear. Germline V gene data show CDR1 as KGHSH and CDR2 as LQKENI. V lost 6 bases and J lost 7, with 7 bases in between. CDR3 size: 11 residues. This CDR3 is CASSGANEQFF. As DNA, the CDR3 is TGTGCCAGCTCTGGAGCTAATGAGCAGTTCTTC.

J is TRBJ1-2 and V is TRBV7-9; the D gene is possibly TRBD1 (6 bases). The germline V gene has CDR1 SEHNR and CDR2 FQNEAQ (reference sequence). CDR3 size: 13 residues. The V end lost 6 bases, the J end lost 8 bases, and 16 bases lay between the germline ends. CDR3: CASSHRVDGGYTF. CDR3 sequence (DNA): TGTGCCAGCAGTCACAGGGTGGACGGGGGCTACACCTTC.

This rearrangement joins TRBV7-2 to TRBJ1-1; D gene unclear. The CDR3 consists of 13 residues. V was clipped by 5 bases and J by 6 bases, with 13 bases between them. The V gene's germline CDR1 is SGHTA and CDR2 FQGNSA. The CDR3 region has the DNA TGTGCCAGCAGCCTCGACGCGGGTCCTGAAGCTTTCTTT. Its translation is CASSLDAGPEAFF. Complete variable domain (other parts from reference TRBV7-2 and TRBJ1-1): GAGVSQSPSNKVTEKGKDVELRCDPISGHTALYWYRQSLGQGLEFLIYFQGNSAPDKSGLPSDRFSAERTGGSVSTLTIQRTQQEDSAVYLCASSLDAGPEAFFGQGTRLTVV.

CDR3 sequence reads: CASSFNGKASGGATNTGELFF. CDR3 sequence (DNA): TGCGCCAGCAGCTTCAACGGCAAGGCTAGCGGGGGAGCTACGAACACCGGGGAGCTGTTTTTT. The rearrangement uses TRBV5-1 and TRBJ2-2; 10 bases match TRBD2. There are 21 residues in the CDR3. Germline assignment: CDR1 SGHRS and CDR2 YFSETQ. Losses at the gene ends were 2 bases for V and 0 bases for J; bases not matched to a gene: 16.

Note on this clone: One end of the junction does not line up with germline, which may come from a read error. The gene calls are TRBV7-7 and TRBJ2-5; TRBD1 aligns across 11 bases. Germline V CDR1 and CDR2: SSHAT, FNYEAQ (reference sequence). This CDR3 contains 15 residues. The CDR3 loop reads CASSLGQGAGETQYF. CDR3 DNA: TGTGCTAGCAGCTTAGGACAGGGGGCAGGAGAGACCCAGTACTTC. The full variable domain, its missing parts supplied by reference TRBV7-7 and TRBJ2-5, is GAGVSQSPRYKVTKRGQDVTLRCDPISSHATLYWYQQALGQGPEFLTYFNYEAQPDKSGLPSDRFSAERPEGSISTLTIQRTEQRDSAMYRCASSLGQGAGETQYFGPGTRLLVL.

The sample holds a few counts of this clone. The V gene is TRBV6-2 or TRBV6-3, the J gene TRBJ2-2; D remains ambiguous. Trimming removed 2 bases from V and 4 bases from J, with 11 bases in between. The CDR3 extends over 15 amino acids. Germline loops: CDR1 MNHEY, CDR2 SVGEGT. The CDR3 DNA reads TGTGCCAGCAGTTACGTAAGCTGGAGCACCGGGGAGCTGTTTTTT. The encoded protein is CASSYVSWSTGELFF.

The CDR3 DNA is TGCGCCAGCAGCTTTCAACAGGGGATGATTGGAAACACCATATATTTT. It encodes CASSFQQGMIGNTIYF. This chain links TRBV5-1 with TRBJ1-3; 7 nucleotides match TRBD1. The CDR3 is 16 amino acids. The germline V gene encodes CDR1 SGHRS and CDR2 YFSETQ. V was pared by 2 bases and J by 3 bases, with 8 bases of the junction left unmatched.

As for this clone: One end of the junction does not line up with germline, which may come from a read error. This chain joins TRBV7-7 and TRBJ2-7, with D possibly being TRBD2 (6 bases). Germline-derived CDR1 and CDR2 are SSHAT and FNYEAQ (reference sequence). This CDR3 has 15 amino acids. This CDR3 reads CASSLAMGGNYEQYF. As DNA, the CDR3 is TGTGCTAGCAGCTTAGCCATGGGGGGAAATTACGAGCAGTACTTC.

This clone turned up a few times. The gene calls are TRBV10-1 and TRBJ2-1; 7 bases fit TRBD2. The germline V gene encodes CDR1 WNHNN and CDR2 SYGVQD (reference sequence). The CDR3 sequence is 17 residues long. The ends lost 5 bases at V and 0 bases at J; junction bases unmatched: 10. CDR3 DNA: TGCGCCAGCAGTCCCTTGGCTAGCGGTAGCTCCTACAATGAGCAGTTCTTC. The encoded protein is CASSPLASGSSYNEQFF.

This sequence joins TRBV27 and TRBJ2-6; the D gene is possibly TRBD1 (6 bases). The CDR3 sequence is 15 residues long. Germline-derived CDR1 and CDR2 are MNHEY and SMNVEV (reference sequence). V lost 1 base and J 4 bases, leaving 8 bases between the germline ends. CDR3 in amino acids: CASSLLGAGANVLTF. For the CDR3, the DNA is TGTGCCAGCAGTTTATTGGGGGCCGGGGCCAACGTCCTGACTTTC.

This chain connects TRBV10-1 to TRBJ2-7; 8 bases align to TRBD1. Trimming took 8 bases from V and 6 from J; bases not matched to a gene: 12. Germline V gene lookup returns CDR1 WNHNN and CDR2 SYGVQD (reference sequence). The CDR3 has 14 residues. Here the CDR3 DNA reads TGCGCCAGCGCCCCCCCGGGACAGGTGGGCGAGCAGTACTTC. This translates into CASAPPGQVGEQYF.

This chain connects TRBV29-1 to TRBJ2-6, with D possibly being TRBD2 (6 bases). Germline loops: CDR1 SQVTM, CDR2 ANQGSEA. V lost 4 bases, J lost 0 bases, and 7 bases lay in between. The CDR3 loop spans 14 amino acids. The CDR3 sequence: CSVGSGSGANVLTF. DNA of the CDR3: TGCAGCGTTGGTAGCGGCTCTGGGGCCAACGTCCTGACTTTC.

The rearrangement joins TRBV7-9 to TRBJ2-5; a possible D gene is TRBD1 (6 bases). The CDR3 length is 13 residues. V was clipped by 6 bases and J by 4 bases, with 12 bases between them. Germline lookup yields CDR1 SEHNR and CDR2 FQNEAQ (reference sequence). The CDR3 reads CASRDRHLETQYF. The CDR3 DNA is TGTGCCAGCAGAGACAGGCACTTAGAGACCCAGTACTTC.

V is TRBV11-2 and J is TRBJ2-1; TRBD1 agrees at 10 bases. Germline CDR1 and CDR2: SGHAT and FQNNGV. The length of the CDR3 is 16 residues. The trim removed 5 bases at V and 7 bases at J, leaving 11 bases unmatched. CDR3 nucleotide sequence: TGTGCCAGCAGCCCAATACGGGGACAGGGGTGGAATGAGCAGTTCTTC. It is translated as CASSPIRGQGWNEQFF.

The chain combines TRBV7-9 with TRBJ1-5; perhaps TRBD1 as D (6 bases). CDR3 length equals 14 residues. Looked up from germline, CDR1 is SEHNR and CDR2 is FQNEAQ (reference sequence). V lost 1 base, J lost 7 bases, and 11 bases lay in between. The CDR3 is CASSLDREGQPQHF. The CDR3 region has the DNA TGTGCCAGCAGCTTAGACAGGGAAGGCCAGCCCCAGCATTTT.

This chain uses TRBV6-5 with TRBJ1-5; 7 nucleotides match TRBD1. V lost 6 bases to trimming and J lost 1 base; unmatched junction nucleotides: 6. CDR3 length: 15 amino acids. Germline values: CDR1 MNHEY, CDR2 SVGAGI. CDR3 nucleotide sequence: TGTGCCAGCAGCGCCGGGGACAGCAGCAATCAGCCCCAGCATTTT. This encodes CASSAGDSSNQPQHF.

The CDR3 sequence is CASSRTGNQPQHF. The CDR3 DNA sequence: TGTGCCAGCAGTCGCACGGGAAATCAGCCCCAGCATTTT. The V and J genes are TRBV7-2 and TRBJ1-5, with unresolved D. Germline CDR1 and CDR2: SGHTA and FQGNSA. The germline V and J ends were trimmed by 6 bases and 4 bases, with 10 bases remaining between them. The CDR3 runs to 13 residues.

CDR3 in DNA: TGTGCCAGCAGCCTAACCGGGACATTCGACTATGGCTACACCTTC. Translation: CASSLTGTFDYGYTF. The rearrangement joins TRBV3-1 (or the pseudogene TRBV3-2) to TRBJ1-2, with D perhaps matching TRBD1 (6 bases). This CDR3 is 15 amino acids long. V was pared by 4 bases and J by 3 bases, with 15 bases between. From germline, CDR1 is LGHDT and CDR2 YNNKEL (reference sequence).

The chain employs TRBV11-3 and TRBJ2-1, with TRBD2 as a possible D gene (6 bases). The V gene lost 3 bases and the J gene lost 2 bases, with 23 bases spanning the gap. The CDR3 is 19 amino acids. Germline CDR1 SGHNT, CDR2 YENEEA. CDR3 DNA: TGTGCCAGCAGCTTGGGTTCCCCGGGGGTAGTGGGCCCCTACAATGAGCAGTTCTTC. Its translation is CASSLGSPGVVGPYNEQFF.

This sequence joins TRBV9 and TRBJ2-5, with 11 bases lining up with TRBD2. The CDR3 is 16 amino acids. The ends lost 0 bases at V and 2 bases at J; junction bases unmatched: 3. Germline lookup yields CDR1 SGDLS and CDR2 YYNGEE. The CDR3, as DNA: TGTGCCAGCAGCGTAGCGTTAGCGGGGGGGCAAGAGACCCAGTACTTC. Encoded protein: CASSVALAGGQETQYF.

V gene TRBV5-1 combines with J gene TRBJ2-1; 11 positions match TRBD2. The germline V gene encodes CDR1 SGHRS and CDR2 YFSETQ. V trimming: 4 bases; J trimming: 7 bases; junction bases outside the gene matches: 10. This CDR3 has 16 residues. CDR3 in amino acids: CASSRGIAGGRNEQFF. The CDR3 region has the DNA TGCGCCAGCAGCCGAGGAATAGCGGGGGGGCGTAATGAGCAGTTCTTC.

J is TRBJ2-7 and V is TRBV4-1, with 7 bases that match TRBD2. From germline, CDR1 is MGHRA and CDR2 YSYEKL. The CDR3 is made up of 19 amino acids. Losses at the gene ends were 3 bases for V and 2 bases for J; bases not matched to a gene: 19. The chain's CDR3 is CASSHKKDEPGGSPYEQYF. CDR3 DNA sequence: TGCGCCAGCAGCCACAAAAAAGATGAGCCGGGGGGATCCCCCTACGAGCAGTACTTC.

The V call is TRBV2, the J call TRBJ1-5; D might be TRBD1 (5 bases). The germline V and J ends were trimmed by 3 bases and 6 bases, with 12 bases remaining between them. CDR1 is SNHLY, CDR2 FYNNEI, per germline. CDR3 size: 14 residues. CDR3 sequence reads: CASSDVAGLQPQHF. CDR3 sequence (DNA): TGTGCCAGCAGTGATGTGGCAGGGCTTCAGCCCCAGCATTTT. The full variable domain, in which reference TRBV2 and TRBJ1-5 provide the parts outside the CDR3, is EPEVTQTPSHQVTQMGQEVILRCVPISNHLYFYWYRQILGQKVEFLVSFYNNEISEKSEIFDDQFSVERPDGSNFTLKIRSTKLEDSAMYFCASSDVAGLQPQHFGDGTRLSIL.

The chain employs TRBV5-1 and TRBJ1-2; tentative D call: TRBD1 (5 bases). Germline V CDR1 and CDR2: SGHRS, YFSETQ. Trimming took 0 bases from V and 7 from J, leaving 7 bases between them. The CDR3 loop spans 12 amino acids. The CDR3 DNA sequence: TGCGCCAGCAGCTTGGCCAGGGCTGGCTACACCTTC. Its protein product is CASSLARAGYTF.